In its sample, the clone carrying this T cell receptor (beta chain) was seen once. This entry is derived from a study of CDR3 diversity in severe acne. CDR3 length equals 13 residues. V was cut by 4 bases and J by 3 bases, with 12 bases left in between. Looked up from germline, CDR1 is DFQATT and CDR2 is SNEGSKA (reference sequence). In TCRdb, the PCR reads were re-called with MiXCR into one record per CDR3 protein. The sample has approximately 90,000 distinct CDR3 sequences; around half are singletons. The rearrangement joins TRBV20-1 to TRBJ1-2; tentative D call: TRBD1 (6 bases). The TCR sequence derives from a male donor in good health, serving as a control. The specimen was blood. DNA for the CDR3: TGCAGTGCTAACGAGGGGGACGACTATGGCTACACCTTC. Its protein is CSANEGDDYGYTF.